This T cell receptor beta chain originates from a study of immunodeficiency (dated by TCRdb to 2018 to 2020). Regarding the study in general: To search for oligoclonality and VDJ recombination defects, the researchers carried out a repertoire analysis. Broader findings and caveats from the paper: Entropy comparisons showed n=3 (open circles) for patients versus healthy controls; a thymic development effect was only suggested as possible. V-J pairing and productive entropy of CD4+ T cells appeared to be similar between patients and controls. Severe oligoclonality, as judged by top-100 and total clonotype frequencies, was observed in patient CD8+ T cells but not in patient CD4+ T cells.

Fewer naive CD4 and especially CD8 T cells, with expanded effector memory subpopulations, were found in the patients. CD3+CD4+ T cells were sorted from fresh PBMCs before TCR sequencing. Genomic DNA was extracted using the QIAamp DNA Blood Mini Kit and was submitted for immunoSEQ repertoire analysis. A standard quantity of genomic DNA template was used for amplification of CDR3 regions by multiplex PCR. PCR products were sequenced on an Illumina platform. The published analysis was carried out like this. Alignment of sequences to a reference was performed, and V, D and J gene definitions were taken from IMGT. A nearest-neighbor clustering algorithm merged closely related sequences to remove PCR and sequencing errors. V, D and J usage in productive unique and total sequences was analyzed using ImmunoSEQ Analyzer tools and R version 3.6.1. Not all clones reach the TCRdb copy of this immuneACCESS table, which keeps in-frame sequences only. Checked studies attribute under half of the gap to unresolved V genes and leave the rest unexplained. V, J and clone size are those of that table, while D and trimming were read from the DNA. This sample comprises 2,300 or so clones, roughly 90% of them detected only once. The biggest ten clones account for approximately 8% of the sample.

The count of this clone is one. Its antigen is currently not known. Base qualities are not at hand, and no much larger clone is one base apart. The CDR3 runs 15 amino acids, cysteine and phenylalanine included. CDR3 DNA only is kept here, 45 bases in frame from base 1. The germline V gene (reference sequence) supplies CDR1 SEHNR and CDR2 FQNEAQ. The germline ends are 11 bases apart after V is trimmed by 5 bases and J by 3 bases. The sequenced sample consisted of CD4+ T cells from blood. The source is a girl aged 5 to 17 with POLD1 deficiency. The rearrangement combines TRBV7-9 with TRBJ2-6; a weak D assignment points to TRBD1 (5 bases agree). This receptor carries the CDR3 CASSATGDGANVLTF. The bases read TGTGCCAGCAGCGCAACAGGAGATGGGGCCAACGTCCTGACTTTC.